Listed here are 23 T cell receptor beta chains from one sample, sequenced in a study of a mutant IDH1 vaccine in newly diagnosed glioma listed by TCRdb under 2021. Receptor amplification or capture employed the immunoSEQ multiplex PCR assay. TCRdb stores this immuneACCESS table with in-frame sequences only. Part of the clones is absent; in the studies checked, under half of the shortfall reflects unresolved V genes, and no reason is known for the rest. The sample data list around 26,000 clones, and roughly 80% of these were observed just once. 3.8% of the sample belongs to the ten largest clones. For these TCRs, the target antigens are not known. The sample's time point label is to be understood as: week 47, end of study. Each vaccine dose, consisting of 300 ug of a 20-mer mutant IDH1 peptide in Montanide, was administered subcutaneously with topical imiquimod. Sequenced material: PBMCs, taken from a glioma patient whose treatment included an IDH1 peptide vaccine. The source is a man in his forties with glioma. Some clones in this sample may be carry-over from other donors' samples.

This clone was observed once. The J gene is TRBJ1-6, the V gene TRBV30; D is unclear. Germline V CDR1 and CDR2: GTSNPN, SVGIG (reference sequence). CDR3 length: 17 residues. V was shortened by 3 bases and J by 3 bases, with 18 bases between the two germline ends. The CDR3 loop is CAWSRNAWADYNSPLHF. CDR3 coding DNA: TGTGCCTGGAGCCGTAACGCTTGGGCAGACTATAATTCACCCCTCCACTTT.

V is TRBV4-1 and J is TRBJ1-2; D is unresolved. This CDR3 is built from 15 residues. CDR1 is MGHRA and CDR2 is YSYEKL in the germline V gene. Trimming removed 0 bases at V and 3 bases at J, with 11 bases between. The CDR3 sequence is CASSQDMDLDYGYTF. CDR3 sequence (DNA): TGCGCCAGCAGCCAAGATATGGATTTAGACTATGGCTACACCTTC.

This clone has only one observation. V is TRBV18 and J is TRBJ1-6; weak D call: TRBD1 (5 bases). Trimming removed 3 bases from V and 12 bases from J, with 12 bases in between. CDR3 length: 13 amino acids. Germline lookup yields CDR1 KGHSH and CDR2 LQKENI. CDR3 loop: CASSPGDWGPLHF. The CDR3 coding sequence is TGTGCCAGCTCACCCGGGGACTGGGGACCCCTCCACTTT.

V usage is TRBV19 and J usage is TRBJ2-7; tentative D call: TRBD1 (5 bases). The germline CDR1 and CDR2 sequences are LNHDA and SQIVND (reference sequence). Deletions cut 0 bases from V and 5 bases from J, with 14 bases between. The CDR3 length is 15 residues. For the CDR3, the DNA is TGTGCCAGTAGTATAGATCTTCAGGGAAAACACGAGCAGTACTTC. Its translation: CASSIDLQGKHEQYF.

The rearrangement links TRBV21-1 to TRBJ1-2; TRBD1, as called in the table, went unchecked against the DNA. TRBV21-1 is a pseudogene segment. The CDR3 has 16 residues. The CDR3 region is CASSPNPGTASYGYTF. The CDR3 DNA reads TGTGCCAGCAGCCCCAACCCCGGGACAGCCTCCTATGGCTACACCTTC.

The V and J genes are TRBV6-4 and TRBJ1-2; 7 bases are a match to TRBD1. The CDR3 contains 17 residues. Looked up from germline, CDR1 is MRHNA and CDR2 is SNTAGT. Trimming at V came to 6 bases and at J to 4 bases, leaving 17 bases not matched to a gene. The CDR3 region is CASSAVHQFGTAYGYTF. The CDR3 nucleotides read TGTGCCAGCAGCGCCGTCCATCAGTTCGGGACAGCCTATGGCTACACCTTC.

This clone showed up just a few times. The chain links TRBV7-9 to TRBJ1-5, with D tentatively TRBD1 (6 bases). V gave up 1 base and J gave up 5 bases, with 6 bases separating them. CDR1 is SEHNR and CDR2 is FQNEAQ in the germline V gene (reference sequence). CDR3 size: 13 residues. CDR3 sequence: CASSLGTDQPQHF. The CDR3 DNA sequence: TGTGCCAGCAGCTTAGGGACAGATCAGCCCCAGCATTTT.

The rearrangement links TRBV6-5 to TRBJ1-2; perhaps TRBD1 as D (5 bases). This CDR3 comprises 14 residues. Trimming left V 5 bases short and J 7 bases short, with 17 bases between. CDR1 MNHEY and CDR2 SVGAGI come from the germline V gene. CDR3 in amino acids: CASSQTLLRAGYTF. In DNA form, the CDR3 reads TGTGCCAGCAGTCAAACCCTACTCAGGGCTGGCTACACCTTC.

The CDR3 spells CASSPDGGNSPLHF. CDR3 DNA: TGTGCCAGCTCACCAGACGGCGGAAATTCACCCCTCCACTTT. The J gene is TRBJ1-6, the V gene TRBV18; the D is unclear. Germline loops: CDR1 KGHSH, CDR2 LQKENI. With 2 bases removed from V and 7 bases from J, the gap between germline ends came to 9 bases. The CDR3 has 14 residues.

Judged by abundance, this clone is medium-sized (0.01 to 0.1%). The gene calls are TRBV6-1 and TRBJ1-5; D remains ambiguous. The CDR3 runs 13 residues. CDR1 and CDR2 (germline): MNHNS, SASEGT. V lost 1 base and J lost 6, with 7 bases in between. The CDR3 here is CASSEGIGQPQHF. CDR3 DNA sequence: TGTGCCAGCAGTGAAGGAATCGGTCAGCCCCAGCATTTT.

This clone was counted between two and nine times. The CDR3 DNA is TGTGCCAGCCAGTCCGATGGAAACACCATATATTTT. This sequence encodes CASQSDGNTIYF. The chain combines TRBV2 with TRBJ1-3; no clear D. This CDR3 contains 12 residues. Germline CDR1 reads SNHLY; CDR2 reads FYNNEI. V lost 8 bases to trimming and J lost 3 bases, with 8 bases between them.

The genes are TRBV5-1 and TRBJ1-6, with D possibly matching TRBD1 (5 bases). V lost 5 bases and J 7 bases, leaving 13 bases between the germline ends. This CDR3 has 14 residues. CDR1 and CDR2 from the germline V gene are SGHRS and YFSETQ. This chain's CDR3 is CASRGTGRNSPLHF. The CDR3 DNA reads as TGCGCCAGCAGAGGAACAGGAAGGAATTCACCCCTCCACTTT. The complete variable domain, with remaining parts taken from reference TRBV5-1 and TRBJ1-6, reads KAGVTQTPRYLIKTRGQQVTLSCSPISGHRSVSWYQQTPGQGLQFLFEYFSETQRNKGNFPGRFSGRQFSNSRSEMNVSTLELGDSALYLCASRGTGRNSPLHFGNGTRLTVT.

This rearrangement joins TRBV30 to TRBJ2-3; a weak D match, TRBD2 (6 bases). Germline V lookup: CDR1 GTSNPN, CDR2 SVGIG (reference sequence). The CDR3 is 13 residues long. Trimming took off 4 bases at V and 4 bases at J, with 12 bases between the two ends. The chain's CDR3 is CAWTQTGADTQYF. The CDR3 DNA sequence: TGTGCCTGGACTCAGACGGGGGCAGATACGCAGTATTTT.

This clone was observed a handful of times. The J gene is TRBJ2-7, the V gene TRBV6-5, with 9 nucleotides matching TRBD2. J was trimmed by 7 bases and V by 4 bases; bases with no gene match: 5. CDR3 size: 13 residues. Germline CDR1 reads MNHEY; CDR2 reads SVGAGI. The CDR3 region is CASSLISGGEQYF. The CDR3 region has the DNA TGTGCCAGCAGTTTGATTAGCGGGGGTGAGCAGTACTTC.

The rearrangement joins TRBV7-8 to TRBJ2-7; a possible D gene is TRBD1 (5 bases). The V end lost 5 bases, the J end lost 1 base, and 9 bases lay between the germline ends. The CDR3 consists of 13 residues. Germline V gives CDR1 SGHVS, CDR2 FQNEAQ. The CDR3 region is CASSRDRSYEQYF. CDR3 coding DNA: TGTGCCAGCAGCCGAGACAGATCCTACGAGCAGTACTTC.

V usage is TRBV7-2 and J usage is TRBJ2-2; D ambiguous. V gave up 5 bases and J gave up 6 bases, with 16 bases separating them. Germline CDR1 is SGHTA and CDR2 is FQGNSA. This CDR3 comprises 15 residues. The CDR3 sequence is CASSLTSVTPGELFF. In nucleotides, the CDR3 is TGTGCCAGCAGCCTCACGTCGGTTACACCCGGGGAGCTGTTTTTT.

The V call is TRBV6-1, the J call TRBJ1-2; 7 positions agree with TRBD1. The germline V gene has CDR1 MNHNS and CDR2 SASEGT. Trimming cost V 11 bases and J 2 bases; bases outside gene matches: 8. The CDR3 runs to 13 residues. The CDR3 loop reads CAGQDRRNYGYTF. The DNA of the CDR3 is TGTGCCGGACAGGACAGGAGGAACTATGGCTACACCTTC.

Written as DNA, the CDR3 is TGTGCCAGCAGGTACACTGGGGCCAACGTCCTGACTTTC. This sequence encodes CASRYTGANVLTF. The chain links TRBV6-6 to TRBJ2-6, with D hard to call. Trimming stripped 6 bases from V and 2 bases from J, with 5 bases between. Germline assignment: CDR1 MNHNY and CDR2 SVGAGI (reference sequence). The CDR3 spans 13 residues.

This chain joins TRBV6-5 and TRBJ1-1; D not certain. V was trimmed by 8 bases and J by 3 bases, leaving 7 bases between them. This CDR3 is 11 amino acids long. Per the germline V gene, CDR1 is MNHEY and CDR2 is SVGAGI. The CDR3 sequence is CASVSDTEAFF. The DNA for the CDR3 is TGTGCCAGCGTTTCCGACACTGAAGCTTTCTTT.

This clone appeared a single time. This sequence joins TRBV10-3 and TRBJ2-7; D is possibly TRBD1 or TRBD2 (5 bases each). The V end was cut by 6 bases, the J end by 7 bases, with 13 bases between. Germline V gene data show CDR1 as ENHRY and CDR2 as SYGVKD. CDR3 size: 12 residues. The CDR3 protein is CAISPRWGEQYF. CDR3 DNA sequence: TGTGCCATCAGCCCCAGATGGGGGGAGCAGTACTTC.

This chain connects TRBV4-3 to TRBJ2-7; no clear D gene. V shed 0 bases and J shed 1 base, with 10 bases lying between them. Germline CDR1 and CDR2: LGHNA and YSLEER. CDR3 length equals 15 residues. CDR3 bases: TGCGCCAGCAGCCAAGAATACAGAAGGTCCTACGAGCAGTACTTC. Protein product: CASSQEYRRSYEQYF.

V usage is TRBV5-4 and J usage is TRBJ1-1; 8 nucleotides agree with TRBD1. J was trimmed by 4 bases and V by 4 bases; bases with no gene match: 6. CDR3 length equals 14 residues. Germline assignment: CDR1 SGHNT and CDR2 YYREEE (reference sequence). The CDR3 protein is CASSIQGAGTEAFF. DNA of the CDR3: TGTGCCAGCAGCATTCAGGGGGCGGGCACTGAAGCTTTCTTT.

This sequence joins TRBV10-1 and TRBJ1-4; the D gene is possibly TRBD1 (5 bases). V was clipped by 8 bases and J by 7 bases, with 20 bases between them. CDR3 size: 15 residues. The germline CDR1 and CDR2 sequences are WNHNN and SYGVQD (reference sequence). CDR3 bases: TGCGCCAGCCTGATCGCCGGGACGTTGTCTGAAAAACTGTTTTTT. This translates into CASLIAGTLSEKLFF.